The rows below give T cell receptor beta chains drawn from one sample of a study of PD-L1 blockade in urothelial cancer. Data came from immunoSEQ multiplex PCR; TCRdb stores just in-frame clones and leaves some out. The sample yields about 95,000 clones, 90% seen once. Material: PBMCs, obtained around atezolizumab (anti-PD-L1) treatment. Receptor source: a man aged 55 to 70 with urothelial cancer. Each CDR3 is given with its conserved first and last residue. Each record gives: J gene, D gene, V gene, clone size, CDR3 DNA, CDR3 protein. D genes are given only for firm matches. Clone size appears in some rows only: once, few, many, or a class for an expanded clone.

>TRBJ2-5|.|TRBV19|.
TGTGCCAGTAGTATCCGGGACCAAGAGACCCAGTACTTC
CASSIRDQETQYF
>TRBJ2-1|TRBD2|TRBV2|.
TGTGCCAGCAGTGAGTCGCTAGCGGGAGTTGATGAGCAGTTCTTC
CASSESLAGVDEQFF
>TRBJ1-1|.|TRBV6-5|.
TGTGCCAGCAGTTACGGGCAGGACACTGAAGCTTTCTTT
CASSYGQDTEAFF
>TRBJ2-7|TRBD1|TRBV6-5|once
TGTGCCAGCAGCCCCCCGGGACAGGGCGGGCAGTACTTC
CASSPPGQGGQYF
>TRBJ1-2|.|TRBV27|.
TGTGCCAGCAGATTTTTAAAACGGGACTATGGCTACACCTTC
CASRFLKRDYGYTF
>TRBJ1-5|.|TRBV7-8|.
TGTGCCAGCAGGGGCCCGGGGGGGGACAATCAGCCCCAGCATTTT
CASRGPGGDNQPQHF
>TRBJ1-5|.|TRBV4-1|.
TGCGCCAGCAGCCAAGAAGCGGCGGGGGATCAGCCCCAGCATTTT
CASSQEAAGDQPQHF
>TRBJ1-1|.|TRBV6-1|once
TGTGCCAGCAGTTCAGAGACAGCGACTGAAGCTTTCTTT
CASSSETATEAFF
>TRBJ1-4|.|TRBV4-2|.
TGTGCCAGCAGCGCAGCAGGGGTGGCTAATGAAAAACTGTTTTTT
CASSAAGVANEKLFF
>TRBJ1-1|.|TRBV5-4|.
TGTGCCAGCAGCTTGGAAAGGCAGGGCACTGAAGCTTTCTTT
CASSLERQGTEAFF
>TRBJ1-2|.|TRBV11-2|.
TGTGCCAGCAGCTTAGGCCCAGGACAATTGGTTGGCTACACCTTC
CASSLGPGQLVGYTF
>TRBJ2-1|TRBD1|TRBV4-2|.
TGTGCCAGCAGCCTAACCGGGACAGGAGTTAATGAGCAGTTCTTC
CASSLTGTGVNEQFF
>TRBJ1-4|TRBD1|TRBV28|.
TGTGCCAGCTCGACAGGGTTACGGGAAAAACTGTTTTTT
CASSTGLREKLFF
>TRBJ2-2|TRBD1|TRBV9|.
TGTGCCAGCAGCATCCGAACAGGGGGCCCCGGGGAGCTGTTTTTT
CASSIRTGGPGELFF
>TRBJ2-5|TRBD1|TRBV4-3|.
TGCGCCAGCAGCCGCCGGACAGGGAGAGAGACCCAGTACTTC
CASSRRTGRETQYF
>TRBJ2-3|.|TRBV9|once
TGTGCCAGCAGCGTGAGGCAGGGTGGATTGGCAGATACGCAGTATTTT
CASSVRQGGLADTQYF
>TRBJ2-1|TRBD2|TRBV6-6|.
TGTGCCAGCAGACAAAGCGGGGGGCCTAACAATGAGCAGTTCTTC
CASRQSGGPNNEQFF
>TRBJ2-7|TRBD2|TRBV5-1|.
TGCGCCAGCAGCTTGGCGGCGGGGGGGCCAGGAGTCGAGCAGTACTTC
CASSLAAGGPGVEQYF
>TRBJ1-5|.|TRBV4-2|.
TGTGCCAGCAGCCAAGAACGGTACCCGAGTCAGCCCCAGCATTTT
CASSQERYPSQPQHF
>TRBJ2-3|.|TRBV9|few
TGTGCCAGCAGCGCTACTAATGGAGATACGCAGTATTTT
CASSATNGDTQYF
>TRBJ2-1|TRBD2|TRBV5-1|.
TGCGCCAGCAGCTTAGGGACTAGCGGGATCTATGAGCAGTTCTTC
CASSLGTSGIYEQFF
>TRBJ2-7|.|TRBV4-1|.
TGCGCCAGCAGTAACGGGGTGGGCTCCTACGAGCAGTACTTC
CASSNGVGSYEQYF
>TRBJ2-7|TRBD1|TRBV27|.
TGTGCCAGCAGACGCGGACAGGGGGAATACGAGCAGTACTTC
CASRRGQGEYEQYF
>TRBJ1-1|.|TRBV20-1|few
TGCAGTGCTAGAGTTCTTGAAGCTTTCTTT
CSARVLEAFF
>TRBJ2-3|TRBD1|TRBV5-6|.
TGTGCCAGCAGCAGACCGGGACAGTTCGCAGATACGCAGTATTTT
CASSRPGQFADTQYF
>TRBJ2-7|.|TRBV5-4|.
TGTGCCAGCAGCTTTTCTTCTGGGACACTCGCTGGTGAGCAGTACTTC
CASSFSSGTLAGEQYF
>TRBJ1-5|TRBD1|TRBV28|.
TGTGCCAGCAGTTTACTGGGACAGGGCTCCCCCTACAATCAGCCCCAGCATTTT
CASSLLGQGSPYNQPQHF
>TRBJ1-6|.|TRBV10-3|.
TGTGCCATCAGTGAGGGTCAGGTTCTTTATTCACCCCTCCACTTT
CAISEGQVLYSPLHF
>TRBJ2-1|TRBD2|TRBV7-3|.
TGTGCCAGCAGCTTAAACAGCGGGGGGCTCTACAATGAGCAGTTCTTC
CASSLNSGGLYNEQFF
>TRBJ2-7|.|TRBV5-4|.
TGTGCCAGCAGCCCAAGTGGCGGGGGCTTTTTCTACGAGCAGTACTTC
CASSPSGGGFFYEQYF
>TRBJ2-2|TRBD1|TRBV29-1|.
TGCAGCGTTGGGGGACAGGGTTACACCGGGGAGCTGTTTTTT
CSVGGQGYTGELFF
>TRBJ2-7|TRBD2|TRBV7-6|few
TGTGCCAGCAGCATTATGACTAGCGGGGGGGCGAAGTACTTC
CASSIMTSGGAKYF
>TRBJ2-7|TRBD1|TRBV2|few
TGTGCCAGTTCTACAGGGGTCTACGAGCAGTACTTC
CASSTGVYEQYF
>TRBJ1-1|.|TRBV7-6|.
TGTGCCAGCAGCCCGGACAGAGACGCTGAAGCTTTCTTT
CASSPDRDAEAFF
>TRBJ1-1|.|TRBV5-1|.
TGCGCCAGCAGCCTGCAGGGGATTCAGACTGAAGCTTTCTTT
CASSLQGIQTEAFF
>TRBJ1-2|.|TRBV19|.
TGTGCCAGTAGTGCTGTTGACAGGAAAGCTAACTATGGCTACACCTTC
CASSAVDRKANYGYTF
>TRBJ2-5|TRBD1|TRBV5-8|.
TGTGCCAGCAGCCAAAGGACAGGACAAGAGACCCAGTACTTC
CASSQRTGQETQYF
>TRBJ2-2|TRBD1|TRBV10-3|.
TGTGCCATCAGTCGACAGGGTATCGACACCGGGGAGCTGTTTTTT
CAISRQGIDTGELFF
>TRBJ1-5|.|TRBV6-1|.
TGTGCCAGCAACTTACAGGCCGATCAGCCCCAGCATTTT
CASNLQADQPQHF
>TRBJ1-1|.|TRBV5-4|once
TGTGCCAGCAGCTTGGTTGGCACCTACACTGAAGCTTTCTTT
CASSLVGTYTEAFF
>TRBJ2-1|TRBD1|TRBV9|.
TGTGCCAGCAGCGTAGAGGGGGACAGTTACAATGAGCAGTTCTTC
CASSVEGDSYNEQFF
>TRBJ2-5|.|TRBV5-1|few
TGCGCCAGCAGCTTGGGCAGTTACCAAGAGACCCAGTACTTC
CASSLGSYQETQYF
>TRBJ1-5|.|TRBV2|.
TGTGCCAGCAGTGAAGTGGAGAGTCAGCCCCAGCATTTT
CASSEVESQPQHF
>TRBJ2-7|.|TRBV7-9|.
TGTGCCAGCAGCTTCCGCGGAGGCAGCCACGAGCAGTACTTC
CASSFRGGSHEQYF
>TRBJ2-7|.|TRBV9|.
TGTGCCAGCAGCGTAGGGGGCGGCGTATACGAGCAGTACTTC
CASSVGGGVYEQYF